Listed here is a single T cell receptor (beta chain). Its cognate antigen is unknown. One junction end disagrees with the germline gene, perhaps due to a read error. Germline V lookup: CDR1 LGHNA, CDR2 YNFKEQ. The CDR3 totals 16 residues. The data originate from a study of tumor and adjacent non-tumor tissue in lung cancer. Overall study: Aged about 31 to 80 years, patients included roughly 10 men and 4 to 6 women with stage I to III disease.

RNA was extracted from bulk tissue without any cell sorting. Distant lung tissue was collected more than 3 cm away from the tumor edge. Findings and caveats of the study: Tumor tissue had significantly higher TCR diversity than normal lung.

TCRbeta libraries were built with three rounds of nested PCR, modified from ARM-PCR. TCRdb analysed the multiplex PCR reads with MiXCR anew, one entry per CDR3 protein. The data contain approximately 90,000 distinct CDR3 sequences, 76% of them seen just once; the ten biggest clones take up less than 25%. Sequenced: distant non-tumor lung tissue. The rearrangement links TRBV4-2 to TRBJ2-3; 7 nucleotides agree with TRBD2. The origin of this receptor is a woman aged 50 to 60 with non-small cell lung cancer. Here the CDR3 reads CVSSQGIGTTTDTQYF. The CDR3 DNA sequence: TGTGTCAGCAGCCAGGGCATCGGGACTACCACAGATACGCAGTATTTT.